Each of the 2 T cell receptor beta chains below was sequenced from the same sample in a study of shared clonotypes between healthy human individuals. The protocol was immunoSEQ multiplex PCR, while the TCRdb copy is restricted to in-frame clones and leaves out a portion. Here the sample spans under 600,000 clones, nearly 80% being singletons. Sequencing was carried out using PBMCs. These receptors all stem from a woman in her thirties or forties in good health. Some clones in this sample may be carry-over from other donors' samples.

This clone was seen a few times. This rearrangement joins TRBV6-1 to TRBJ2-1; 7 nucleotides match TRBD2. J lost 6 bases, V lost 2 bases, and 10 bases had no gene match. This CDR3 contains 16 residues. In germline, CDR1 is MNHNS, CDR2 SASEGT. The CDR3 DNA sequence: TGTGCCAGCAGTGAAAGCGGGACGTCCGGCTTCAATGAGCAGTTCTTC. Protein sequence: CASSESGTSGFNEQFF.

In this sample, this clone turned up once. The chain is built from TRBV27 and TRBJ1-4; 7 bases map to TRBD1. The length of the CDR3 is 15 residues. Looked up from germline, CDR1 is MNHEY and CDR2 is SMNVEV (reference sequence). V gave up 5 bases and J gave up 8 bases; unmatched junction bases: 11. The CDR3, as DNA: TGTGCCAGCAGTGAGACAGGGAGGTCGGGGGAAAAACTGTTTTTT. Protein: CASSETGRSGEKLFF. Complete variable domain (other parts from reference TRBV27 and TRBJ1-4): EAQVTQNPRYLITVTGKKLTVTCSQNMNHEYMSWYRQDPGLGLRQIYYSMNVEVTDKGDVPEGYKVSRKEKRNFPLILESPSPNQTSLYFCASSETGRSGEKLFFGSGTQLSVL.